The rows below give T cell receptor beta chains drawn from one sample of a study of T-cell reconstitution after alpha-beta-depleted transplantation in children. TCRdb processed the PCR reads anew with MiXCR; each CDR3 protein has one entry. The data contain more than 200,000 distinct CDR3 sequences, roughly a quarter of them singletons. Sequences were derived from PBMCs, sampled before TCRalphabeta/CD19-depleted stem cell transplant. These receptors all come from a girl aged 2 to 10 with Fanconi anemia, due to receive a stem cell transplant. Each CDR3 is given with its conserved first and last residue. The order of the fields is J gene, D gene, clone size, V gene, CDR3 DNA, CDR3 protein. A D gene is named only where the DNA matches it firmly. Clone size is given for some rows only: seen once, a few or many times, or a class if the clone is expanded.

>TRBJ1-5|-|-|TRBV18
TGTGCCAGCTCACCTGCCGTTTGGCAGCCCCAGCATTTT
CASSPAVWQPQHF
>TRBJ2-3|-|-|TRBV20-1
TGCAGTGCTACGGGAGATACGCAGTATTTT
CSATGDTQYF
>TRBJ2-3|-|few|TRBV7-2
TGTGCCAGCAGCTTAGATCCCCGGCCCACAGATACGCAGTATTTT
CASSLDPRPTDTQYF
>TRBJ2-7|-|-|TRBV5-1
TGCGCCAGCAGACCCGACAGGTACGAGCAGTACTTC
CASRPDRYEQYF
>TRBJ2-7|-|-|TRBV20-1
TGCAGTGCCAAAGAGGGACGCGTCTACGAGCAGTACTTC
CSAKEGRVYEQYF
>TRBJ2-7|-|many|TRBV10-3
TGTGCCATCAGTGAGGTTGGGCCCTACGAGCAGTACTTC
CAISEVGPYEQYF
>TRBJ2-2|TRBD1|few|TRBV7-9
TGTGCCAGCAGCTTCCGGACAGGGGGTCGAACCGGGGAGCTGTTTTTT
CASSFRTGGRTGELFF
>TRBJ2-3|-|-|TRBV5-1
TGCGCCAGCAGCCCAACGTATCGGGCAGATACGCAGTATTTT
CASSPTYRADTQYF
>TRBJ1-3|-|-|TRBV7-9
TGTGCCAGCAGCGGCCGCAAATGGCCAGGAAACACCATATATTTT
CASSGRKWPGNTIYF
>TRBJ2-3|-|few|TRBV29-1
TGCAGCGTTGTTAGGGGACCCACAGATACGCAGTATTTT
CSVVRGPTDTQYF
>TRBJ1-1|-|once|TRBV29-1
TGCAGCGTTTACAGGGTGAAGACTGAAGCTTTCTTT
CSVYRVKTEAFF
>TRBJ1-2|-|many|TRBV6-5
TGTGCCAGCAGTTACTCTAAGGTCGGCTATGGCTACACCTTC
CASSYSKVGYGYTF
>TRBJ2-7|TRBD1|many|TRBV7-6
TGTGCCAGCAGCCCAACGACAGGGGGAACCTACGAGCAGTACTTC
CASSPTTGGTYEQYF
>TRBJ2-1|TRBD2|-|TRBV27
TGTGCCAGCAGTTACCCCCAACTAGCGGGAGGCGGAGTGAATGAGCAGTTCTTC
CASSYPQLAGGGVNEQFF
>TRBJ2-5|-|-|TRBV28
TGTGCCAGCAGTTTCCCTTCTGGGCAGATAGAGACCCAGTACTTC
CASSFPSGQIETQYF